This TCR beta chain derives from a study of shared clonotypes between healthy human individuals. General observations from the study: The study drew on few donors, limiting represented genetic and exposure-history diversity. On the whole, naive subsets had larger estimated richness than memory subsets had.

Each cell subset's genomic DNA was divided evenly among several immunoSEQ plates. Assay used: immunoSEQ multiplex PCR; TCRdb lists only in-frame clones, some missing. The sample includes around 1.9 million clones, roughly 93% of them seen just once. CD45RO-negative CD8 cells positively selected for CCR7 made up the naive population, which excluded terminally differentiated effector memory CD45RA+ cells. Per germline, CDR1 SGDLS and CDR2 YYNGEE. The CDR3 is 13 amino acids. The germline V and J ends were trimmed by 0 bases and 5 bases, with 8 bases remaining between them. About this clone: The antigen is undetermined. The same CDR3 can be traced to other DNA sequences in this sample.

The sample was naive CD8+ T cells from PBMCs. This receptor was identified in a man in his late teens or twenties in good health. Some clones in this sample may be carry-over from other donors' samples. This sequence joins TRBV9 and TRBJ1-1; a possible D gene is TRBD1 (5 bases). The CDR3 DNA sequence: TGTGCCAGCAGCGTAGTAGGGGAAACTGAAGCTTTCTTT. This gives the protein CASSVVGETEAFF. Looking up the rest from reference TRBV9 and TRBJ1-1 gives the full variable domain: DSGVTQTPKHLITATGQRVTLRCSPRSGDLSVYWYQQSLDQGLQFLIQYYNGEERAKGNILERFSAQQFPDLHSELNLSSLELGDSALYFCASSVVGETEAFFGQGTRLTVV.